This TCR beta chain appears in the sequencing data of a study of T cell clonotyping in hematopoietic cell transplantation. For the study at large: Recipients' pretransplant samples followed cytoreduction.

The CDR3 has 14 amino acids. The V gene lost 5 bases and the J gene lost 8 bases, with 16 bases spanning the gap. Germline CDR1 is SGHTA and CDR2 is FQGNSA. As concerns this clone: Its specificity is unknown.

Regarding the study as a whole: Graft donor and pretransplant recipient Inverse Simpson Index values predicted broader posttransplant TCR diversity.

Using immunoSEQ multiplex PCR, the repertoire was profiled, and TCRdb retains in-frame clones only, with some absent. The profile covers 45,000 or so clones, with around 80% appearing a single time and around 5.3% taken by the ten largest. The sample's time point: recipient sample about 28 days before transplant, after cytoreduction. Blood collection times were about day -28 and days 30, 100, 180 posttransplant. Sequenced material: peripheral blood mononuclear cells, taken before stem cell transplant. The sequence came from a man aged 55 to 70 with myelodysplastic syndrome. Some clones in this sample may be carry-over from other donors' samples. V is TRBV7-2 and J is TRBJ1-5; possibly TRBD1 for D (6 bases). CDR3 residues: CASSPGQSAEPQHF. CDR3 coding DNA: TGTGCCAGCAGCCCCGGACAGAGCGCCGAGCCCCAGCATTTT. The full variable domain, with the rest looked up from reference TRBV7-2 and TRBJ1-5, is GAGVSQSPSNKVTEKGKDVELRCDPISGHTALYWYRQSLGQGLEFLIYFQGNSAPDKSGLPSDRFSAERTGGSVSTLTIQRTQQEDSAVYLCASSPGQSAEPQHFGDGTRLSIL.